One and the same sample provided the 7 T cell receptor beta chains below, sequenced in a study of blood T cell repertoires in COVID-19. Clones were sequenced by immunoSEQ multiplex PCR, and TCRdb holds only the in-frame ones, with some missing. The profile shows around 97,000 clones, roughly four fifths of them singletons. Sequenced material: peripheral blood. The receptors derive from a man aged 65 to 79 with acute or convalescent COVID-19.

This clone has only a few counts. The J gene is TRBJ1-2, the V gene TRBV11-2; 10 bases are a match to TRBD1. The CDR3 loop spans 16 amino acids. Trimming took 6 bases from V and 0 from J; bases not matched to a gene: 7. Germline CDR1 and CDR2: SGHAT and FQNNGV. CDR3 sequence: CASSLTGGPPNYGYTF. The CDR3, as DNA: TGTGCCAGCAGTTTGACAGGGGGCCCTCCTAACTATGGCTACACCTTC. Supplemented by reference TRBV11-2 and TRBJ1-2, the full variable domain reads EAGVAQSPRYKIIEKRQSVAFWCNPISGHATLYWYQQILGQGPKLLIQFQNNGVVDDSQLPKDRFSAERLKGVDSTLKIQPAKLEDSAVYLCASSLTGGPPNYGYTFGSGTRLTVV.

The chain joins TRBV5-1 to TRBJ2-3; 12 bases fit TRBD2. This CDR3 is 15 amino acids long. Germline lookup yields CDR1 SGHRS and CDR2 YFSETQ. V shed 4 bases, J shed 4 bases, and the junction held 4 bases outside the gene matches. For the CDR3, the DNA is TGCGCCAGCAGCCCGACTAGCGGGGGAGCAGATACGCAGTATTTT. Residues: CASSPTSGGADTQYF.

The chain carries TRBV7-9 and TRBJ1-6; 7 bases fit TRBD1. Losses at the gene ends were 8 bases for V and 5 bases for J; bases not matched to a gene: 6. This CDR3 has 14 residues. Germline values: CDR1 SEHNR, CDR2 FQNEAQ (reference sequence). CDR3: CASQQGPDNSPLHF. The DNA of the CDR3 is TGTGCCAGCCAACAGGGGCCGGATAATTCACCCCTCCACTTT.

V is TRBV11-2 and J is TRBJ1-1; 9 positions agree with TRBD1. J was trimmed by 3 bases and V by 1 base; bases with no gene match: 0. The CDR3 contains 14 residues. CDR1 is SGHAT, CDR2 FQNNGV, per germline. The CDR3 spells CASSLGTGDTEAFF. CDR3 sequence (DNA): TGTGCCAGCAGCTTAGGGACAGGGGACACTGAAGCTTTCTTT.

The rearrangement links TRBV12-3 or TRBV12-4 to TRBJ1-3; D is undetermined. The germline V and J ends were trimmed by 3 bases and 0 bases, with 3 bases remaining between them. The CDR3 extends over 13 amino acids. The CDR3 nucleotides are TGTGCCAGCAGTTTCAGCTCTGGAAACACCATATATTTT. This encodes CASSFSSGNTIYF.

This clone came up a few times. V and J are TRBV7-2 and TRBJ1-1; TRBD1 matches 9 bases. Germline-derived CDR1 and CDR2 are SGHTA and FQGNSA. Unmatched junction bases numbered 4, after V lost 2 bases and J lost 3 bases. The CDR3 consists of 15 residues. The CDR3 sequence is CASSLQQGADTEAFF. The CDR3 region has the DNA TGTGCCAGCAGCTTACAACAGGGGGCCGACACTGAAGCTTTCTTT.

The chain joins TRBV5-1 to TRBJ1-1; D remains unclear. Germline lookup yields CDR1 SGHRS and CDR2 YFSETQ. Trimming removed 0 bases at V and 4 bases at J, with 13 bases between. The CDR3 runs to 15 residues. CDR3 sequence: CASSLDGTEGTEAFF. The CDR3 DNA reads TGCGCCAGCAGCTTGGACGGAACAGAGGGCACTGAAGCTTTCTTT.